The 16 T cell receptor beta chains reported below all come from one sample, sequenced in a study of blood T cell repertoires in COVID-19. Clones were read by immunoSEQ multiplex PCR, and TCRdb kept only the in-frame ones, dropping some. The repertoire holds some 200,000 clones, with around 86% as singletons. Sequencing used PBMCs or T cells enriched from blood (not recorded which). Receptors originate from a woman aged 40 to 49 with acute COVID-19.

This clone was detected only a few times. The rearrangement uses TRBV7-9 and TRBJ1-3; D not resolved. The V and J ends lost 8 bases and 0 bases respectively, with 20 bases between them. Per germline, CDR1 SEHNR and CDR2 FQNEAQ (reference sequence). This CDR3 is built from 17 residues. The CDR3: CASSYGGRGSSGNTIYF. The CDR3 region has the DNA TGTGCCAGCTCCTACGGAGGGCGGGGAAGCTCTGGAAACACCATATATTTT.

This chain connects TRBV2 to TRBJ1-1; TRBD1 matches at 7 bases. The junction had 1 base not matched to a gene; V was cut back by 4 bases and J by 5 bases. This CDR3 is built from 12 residues. Germline V lookup: CDR1 SNHLY, CDR2 FYNNEI. This chain's CDR3 is CASSAGGTEAFF. CDR3 nucleotides: TGTGCCAGCAGTGCAGGGGGGACTGAAGCTTTCTTT.

DNA for the CDR3: TGTGCCAGCTCACCAGGGGCAATTCCCTACGAGCAGTACTTC. This codes for CASSPGAIPYEQYF. This sequence joins TRBV18 and TRBJ2-7; D might be TRBD1 (5 bases). The germline V gene encodes CDR1 KGHSH and CDR2 LQKENI. This CDR3 contains 14 residues. Trimming took 2 bases from V and 2 from J, leaving 10 bases between them.

This clone was counted a few times. The chain couples TRBV25-1 to TRBJ1-2; 7 positions agree with TRBD1. V dropped 8 bases and J dropped 1; count of bases not matched to a gene: 7. Germline assignment: CDR1 MGHDK and CDR2 SYGVNS. This CDR3 spans 14 amino acids. The CDR3 DNA sequence: TGTGCCAGCGGGGACAGTAACCTTAACTATGGCTACACCTTC. Translated: CASGDSNLNYGYTF.

J is TRBJ1-3 and V is TRBV11-3; possible D gene TRBD1, 6 bases. The V and J ends lost 0 bases and 2 bases respectively, with 11 bases between them. Germline loops: CDR1 SGHNT, CDR2 YENEEA. This CDR3 is built from 16 residues. Here the CDR3 DNA reads TGTGCCAGCAGCTTAGAGGGGGGGCGCGCTGGAAACACCATATATTTT. This codes for CASSLEGGRAGNTIYF.

V and J are TRBV7-2 and TRBJ1-1; tentative D call: TRBD1 (5 bases). Germline loops: CDR1 SGHTA, CDR2 FQGNSA. Trimming pared 5 bases from V and 0 bases from J, leaving 16 bases between. The CDR3 contains 16 residues. In DNA, the CDR3 is TGTGCCAGCAGCCGCCGTGGGGCAGGGATGAACACTGAAGCTTTCTTT. It translates to CASSRRGAGMNTEAFF.

The J gene is TRBJ2-1, the V gene TRBV7-3, with 10 bases matching TRBD2. Germline CDR1 reads SGHTA; CDR2 reads FQGTGA. The J segment lost 0 bases and the V segment lost 2 bases, leaving 4 bases of the junction unmatched. The CDR3 length is 17 residues. The DNA of the CDR3 is TGTGCCAGCAGCTTATTGGGACTAGCGAGCTCCTACAATGAGCAGTTCTTC. Encoded protein: CASSLLGLASSYNEQFF.

The chain joins TRBV5-1 to TRBJ1-5; the D gene is possibly TRBD1 (6 bases). V dropped 4 bases and J dropped 3 bases, with 14 bases sitting between them. Germline loops: CDR1 SGHRS, CDR2 YFSETQ. The CDR3 totals 15 residues. The CDR3 bases are TGCGCCAGCAGCCCTACCGGGACAATCAATCAGCCCCAGCATTTT. Encoded protein: CASSPTGTINQPQHF.

The chain carries TRBV7-9 and TRBJ1-1; 8 bases agree with TRBD1. Unmatched junction bases numbered 12, after V lost 2 bases and J lost 4 bases. Germline lookup yields CDR1 SEHNR and CDR2 FQNEAQ (reference sequence). This CDR3 has 17 residues. The CDR3 protein is CASSLLGQGAVGTEAFF. The CDR3 DNA reads as TGTGCCAGCAGCTTATTGGGGCAGGGGGCGGTCGGCACTGAAGCTTTCTTT.

The rearrangement links TRBV4-3 to TRBJ2-3, with 8 bases that match TRBD2. The CDR3 is made up of 17 amino acids. With V trimmed by 4 bases and J by 3 bases, 12 bases remained unmatched. In germline, CDR1 is LGHNA, CDR2 YSLEER. CDR3 amino acids: CASSLKMESGGTDTQYF. The CDR3 coding sequence is TGCGCCAGCAGCCTCAAGATGGAGAGCGGGGGTACAGATACGCAGTATTTT.

The rearrangement links TRBV4-3 to TRBJ1-4; D gene ambiguous. The CDR3 covers 15 residues. With 3 bases removed from V and 0 bases from J, the gap between germline ends came to 8 bases. Germline-derived CDR1 and CDR2 are LGHNA and YSLEER. The CDR3 loop reads CASSQEDATNEKLFF. In nucleotides, the CDR3 is TGCGCCAGCAGCCAGGAGGATGCAACTAATGAAAAACTGTTTTTT.

The J gene is TRBJ2-5, the V gene TRBV9, with 8 bases identical to TRBD2. The CDR3 consists of 14 residues. After removal of 0 bases from V and 9 bases from J, the junction contained 7 bases not matched to a gene. Germline V gene lookup returns CDR1 SGDLS and CDR2 YYNGEE. The CDR3 protein is CASSVGETSASQYF. For the CDR3, the DNA is TGTGCCAGCAGCGTAGGGGAGACTAGCGCGTCCCAGTACTTC. Full variable domain (rest looked up from reference TRBV9 and TRBJ2-5): DSGVTQTPKHLITATGQRVTLRCSPRSGDLSVYWYQQSLDQGLQFLIQYYNGEERAKGNILERFSAQQFPDLHSELNLSSLELGDSALYFCASSVGETSASQYFGPGTRLLVL.

This clone was seen just once. V gene TRBV29-1 combines with J gene TRBJ2-5; TRBD2 aligns across 10 bases. Trimming took 0 bases from V and 2 from J; bases not matched to a gene: 12. Germline loops: CDR1 SQVTM, CDR2 ANQGSEA. CDR3 length equals 18 residues. The CDR3 region has the DNA TGCAGCGTTGAAGATTGGTCGGTAGTAGCGGGGGGACAAGAGACCCAGTACTTC. Its translation is CSVEDWSVVAGGQETQYF.

The V call is TRBV7-9, the J call TRBJ1-5; 9 bases match TRBD1. CDR3 length equals 18 residues. V lost 9 bases to trimming and J lost 1 base; unmatched junction nucleotides: 16. Germline V gene lookup returns CDR1 SEHNR and CDR2 FQNEAQ (reference sequence). This CDR3 reads CARTLERGQGISNQPQHF. CDR3 nucleotides: TGTGCCAGGACGCTTGAACGGGGACAGGGTATCAGCAATCAGCCCCAGCATTTT.

In its sample, this clone was seen a few times. The V and J genes are TRBV25-1 and TRBJ2-3; 14 bases align to TRBD2. With V trimmed by 4 bases and J by 6 bases, 6 bases remained unmatched. Germline-derived CDR1 and CDR2 are MGHDK and SYGVNS. This CDR3 has 16 amino acids. The CDR3 protein is CASSVGLAGGLDTQYF. CDR3 in DNA: TGTGCCAGCAGTGTTGGACTAGCGGGGGGTCTTGATACGCAGTATTTT.

The chain recombines TRBV30 with TRBJ1-2; tentative D call: TRBD1 (6 bases). The V gene's germline CDR1 is GTSNPN and CDR2 SVGIG (reference sequence). Trimming removed 0 bases from V and 3 bases from J, with 20 bases in between. This CDR3 spans 17 amino acids. CDR3 nucleotide sequence: TGTGCCTGGAGTGTACCCTTACCGACAGGTGGGGACTATGGCTACACCTTC. Its protein product is CAWSVPLPTGGDYGYTF.